This T cell receptor beta chain was identified in a study of blood T cells in healthy people across ages. The CDR3 spans 18 residues. With 1 base clipped from V and 4 bases from J, the junction kept 17 bases outside the gene matches. The germline V gene has CDR1 DFQATT and CDR2 SNEGSKA (reference sequence). The authors ran a second PCR of about 6 to 11 cycles using a sample-barcoded 5' primer and a J-beta primer mix. Every molecule of cDNA carried a tag from a template-switch adaptor with 12 random nucleotides. Each CDR3 protein is one row after TCRdb ran MiXCR on the 5' RACE reads. This sample carries 600,000 to 850,000 distinct CDR3 sequences, around 46% of them seen once, and the ten largest clones take 20% to 25%.

This TCR derives from a woman between 55 and 75 years old in good health. The chain recombines TRBV20-1 with TRBJ2-5, with 8 bases lining up with TRBD2. The specimen was blood. The CDR3 is CSARGELAAGRDSETQYF. As DNA, the CDR3 is TGCAGTGCTAGAGGGGAACTAGCGGCGGGGCGGGATTCAGAGACCCAGTACTTC.